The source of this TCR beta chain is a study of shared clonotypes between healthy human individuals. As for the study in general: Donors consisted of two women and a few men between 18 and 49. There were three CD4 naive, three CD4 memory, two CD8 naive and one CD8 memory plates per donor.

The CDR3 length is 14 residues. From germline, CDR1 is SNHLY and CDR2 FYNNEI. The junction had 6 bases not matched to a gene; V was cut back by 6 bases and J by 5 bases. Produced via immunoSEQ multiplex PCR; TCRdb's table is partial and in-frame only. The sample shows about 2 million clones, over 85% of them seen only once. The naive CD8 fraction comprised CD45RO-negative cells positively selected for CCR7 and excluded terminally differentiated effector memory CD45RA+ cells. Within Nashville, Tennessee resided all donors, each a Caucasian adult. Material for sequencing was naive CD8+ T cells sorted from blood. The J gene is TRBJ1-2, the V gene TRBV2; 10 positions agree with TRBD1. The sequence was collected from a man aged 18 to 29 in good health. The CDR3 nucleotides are TGTGCCAGCAGGGACAGGGGGAATTGGTATGGCTACACCTTC. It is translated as CASRDRGNWYGYTF.